Sequencing of this TCR beta chain was carried out in a study of blood T cell repertoires in COVID-19. Whole-study context: Nucleic acid was either cDNA or gDNA, and it came from T cells, B-cell-depleted T cells, or PBMCs.

Those enrolled, adults aged about 18 to 89 years, came from about two dozen US areas. Participants had their cohort set by participant-reported clinical history. Here immunoSEQ multiplex PCR was the method, and the copy in TCRdb shows in-frame clones only, minus some. The sample has roughly 200,000 clones, around four fifths seen once. This CDR3 contains 14 residues. CDR1 is SGHAT, CDR2 FQDESV, per germline (reference sequence). V lost 2 bases to trimming and J lost 4 bases, with 11 bases between them. The source of this sequence is a man between 35 and 55 years old who had recovered from COVID-19. Sequencing was performed on PBMCs or T cells enriched from blood (not recorded which). This chain connects TRBV11-1 to TRBJ1-1; the D is unclear. The CDR3 protein is CASSLWGDGTEAFF. CDR3 in DNA: TGTGCCAGCAGCTTATGGGGAGATGGCACTGAAGCTTTCTTT. The variable domain in full, with the rest retrieved from reference TRBV11-1 and TRBJ1-1, is EAEVAQSPRYKITEKSQAVAFWCDPISGHATLYWYRQILGQGPELLVQFQDESVVDDSQLPKDRFSAERLKGVDSTLKIQPAELGDSAMYLCASSLWGDGTEAFFGQGTRLTVV.